This entry is about one TCR beta chain. The data were obtained in a study of blood T cell repertoires in COVID-19. Germline CDR1 reads MNHEY; CDR2 reads SMNVEV (reference sequence). CDR3 length: 13 amino acids. Germline trimming cut 6 bases from V and 5 bases from J; bases unmatched to any gene: 4. TCRdb's copy holds only in-frame clones and misses some; the assay was immunoSEQ multiplex PCR. Among fewer than 110,000 clones, around nine tenths were seen once, and the ten largest hold approximately 3.1%. The chain recombines TRBV27 with TRBJ1-2; 9 bases line up with TRBD1. This sequence originates from a man aged 50-60 years in a cohort sampled during active COVID-19. Sequencing was performed on peripheral blood. CDR3 bases: TGTGCCAGCAGGACAGGGGGAATGTATGGCTACACCTTC. Translated: CASRTGGMYGYTF.